These 7 T cell receptor beta chains came from one sample sequenced in a study of T-cell memory formation after mild COVID-19. From the 5' RACE reads, TCRdb called clonotypes with MiXCR, one entry per CDR3 protein. The sample lists about 290,000 distinct CDR3 sequences, roughly 15% occurring once. Sequenced input: PBMCs or a T cell subset sorted from them (not recorded which). These receptor sequences come from a man aged 18 to 29 who had mild COVID-19 (a few samples of this study predate the infection). Cell type and time point are not known.

This clonotype came up a few times. The chain uses TRBV20-1 and TRBJ1-1; 12 bases match TRBD1. The CDR3 consists of 17 residues. Germline values: CDR1 DFQATT, CDR2 SNEGSKA (reference sequence). J was trimmed by 4 bases and V by 6 bases; bases with no gene match: 15. In nucleotides, the CDR3 is TGCAGTGCGGGGGACCGGGACAGGGGGCGTTCGGGCACTGAAGCTTTCTTT. It is translated as CSAGDRDRGRSGTEAFF.

The chain is built from TRBV18 and TRBJ2-1; 9 nucleotides match TRBD1. CDR1 is KGHSH, CDR2 LQKENI, per germline. The V segment lost 4 bases and the J segment 8 bases; nucleotides outside the gene matches: 12. CDR3 length: 16 residues. CDR3: CASSRNKGQGWDEQFF. The CDR3, as DNA: TGTGCCAGCTCACGGAATAAGGGACAGGGATGGGATGAGCAGTTCTTC.

The V gene is TRBV7-2, the J gene TRBJ2-5; tentative D call: TRBD1 (6 bases). Germline-derived CDR1 and CDR2 are SGHTA and FQGNSA. This CDR3 is 15 amino acids long. Trimming removed 4 bases at V and 0 bases at J, with 12 bases between. CDR3 coding DNA: TGTGCCAGCAGCTACTTACAGGGTGACCAAGAGACCCAGTACTTC. Translated: CASSYLQGDQETQYF. The variable domain in full, completed from reference TRBV7-2 and TRBJ2-5, reads GAGVSQSPSNKVTEKGKDVELRCDPISGHTALYWYRQSLGQGLEFLIYFQGNSAPDKSGLPSDRFSAERTGGSVSTLTIQRTQQEDSAVYLCASSYLQGDQETQYFGPGTRLLVL.

The sample holds a few counts of this clonotype. This chain uses TRBV12-3 or TRBV12-4 with TRBJ1-2; D may be TRBD1 (5 bases). The CDR3 sequence is 13 residues long. V lost 2 bases and J 8 bases, leaving 12 bases between the germline ends. CDR3 protein: CASSLRDRGGYTF. DNA of the CDR3: TGTGCCAGCAGTTTAAGGGACCGGGGAGGCTACACCTTC.

This clonotype has a handful of counts. The rearrangement links TRBV5-6 to TRBJ2-5; tentatively, D is TRBD1 (5 bases). CDR1 SGHDT and CDR2 YYEEEE come from the germline V gene. The CDR3 runs to 14 residues. Trimming shortened V by 0 bases and J by 6 bases, and 12 bases separated the two germline ends. This CDR3 reads CASSLVQGAQTQYF. CDR3 bases: TGTGCCAGCAGCTTGGTGCAGGGTGCGCAGACCCAGTACTTC. Full variable domain (outside the CDR3, taken from reference TRBV5-6 and TRBJ2-5): DAGVTQSPTHLIKTRGQQVTLRCSPKSGHDTVSWYQQALGQGPQFIFQYYEEEERQRGNFPDRFSGHQFPNYSSELNVNALLLGDSALYLCASSLVQGAQTQYFGPGTRLLVL.

The table lists this clonotype with a few counts. The chain joins TRBV6-2 or TRBV6-3 to TRBJ1-2, with a tentative D call TRBD1 (5 bases). From germline, CDR1 is MNHEY and CDR2 SVGEGT. Trimming took 6 bases from V and 0 from J, leaving 11 bases between them. CDR3 length equals 14 residues. The CDR3 DNA is TGTGCCAGCAGCGGACGGGACCCTAACTATGGCTACACCTTC. Translated: CASSGRDPNYGYTF.

This clonotype was recorded at least ten times. The rearrangement joins TRBV3-1 to TRBJ1-2; perhaps TRBD1 as D (5 bases). The CDR3 is made up of 12 amino acids. Germline CDR1 is LGHDT and CDR2 is YNNKEL (reference sequence). Trimming took off 5 bases at V and 4 bases at J, with 8 bases between the two ends. CDR3 sequence reads: CASSLTAYGYTF. The CDR3 bases are TGTGCCAGCAGCTTGACAGCCTATGGCTACACCTTC.